Included here is one TCR beta chain sequence, with context. Measured with immunoSEQ multiplex PCR; TCRdb has only the in-frame clones, and not every one. The table lists about a million clones, 60% to 85% of them singletons, with 0.89% in the top ten. Germline V gene data show CDR1 as SGHKS and CDR2 as YYEKEE (reference sequence). This CDR3 contains 15 residues. V lost 4 bases and J lost 2; bases outside the gene matches: 5. The donors, healthy adults who were HIV-negative, had experienced no recent acute infections or vaccinations. Nashville, Tennessee was home to all donors, each a Caucasian adult. Naive CD4+ cells were CD45RA-selected; the remaining cells were memory. The data belong to a study of shared clonotypes between healthy human individuals. Overall study context: CD4 naive and CD4 memory each took three plates per donor, while CD8 naive took two and CD8 memory one.

The chain links TRBV5-5 to TRBJ1-3, with 8 positions matching TRBD1. Sequenced input: memory CD4+ T cells from PBMCs. Subset of the sample: CD45RA-negative fraction. This clonotype was sampled from a man aged 18 to 29 in good health. Some clones in this sample may be carry-over from other donors' samples. The CDR3 loop reads CASSPRTGTGNTIYF. The CDR3, as DNA: TGTGCCAGCAGCCCTCGGACAGGGACTGGAAACACCATATATTTT.